The 4 T cell receptor beta chains listed next were all sequenced from one sample in a study of cytomegalovirus exposure and HLA in healthy donors. It was with 60 Vbeta and 13 Jbeta primers that the PCR ran. Using immunoSEQ multiplex PCR, the repertoire was profiled, and TCRdb retains in-frame clones only, with some absent. In the table there are about 110,000 clones, over 65% of which are singletons. Source material: PBMCs. The receptors were gathered from a man aged 35-49 years in good health and CMV-seropositive.

The chain joins TRBV29-1 to TRBJ2-3; a weak D match, TRBD2 (5 bases). Per germline, CDR1 SQVTM and CDR2 ANQGSEA. The CDR3 is 15 residues long. The V and J ends lost 4 bases and 0 bases respectively, with 14 bases between them. The CDR3 protein is CSVVPAEGSTDTQYF. The CDR3, as DNA: TGCAGCGTTGTTCCAGCGGAAGGTAGCACAGATACGCAGTATTTT.

J is TRBJ2-2 and V is TRBV5-1, with D uncertain. V was cut by 0 bases and J by 4 bases, with 10 bases left in between. Germline CDR1 is SGHRS and CDR2 is YFSETQ. The CDR3 length is 15 residues. The CDR3 reads CASSLVARSTGELFF. CDR3 bases: TGCGCCAGCAGCTTGGTGGCTAGGAGCACCGGGGAGCTGTTTTTT. Full variable domain (outside the CDR3, taken from reference TRBV5-1 and TRBJ2-2): KAGVTQTPRYLIKTRGQQVTLSCSPISGHRSVSWYQQTPGQGLQFLFEYFSETQRNKGNFPGRFSGRQFSNSRSEMNVSTLELGDSALYLCASSLVARSTGELFFGEGSRLTVL.

The chain is built from TRBV9 and TRBJ2-7; 11 positions match TRBD2. The CDR3 runs 16 residues. Per germline, CDR1 SGDLS and CDR2 YYNGEE. V dropped 4 bases and J dropped 5; count of bases not matched to a gene: 11. CDR3 protein: CASSKRGSGGAHEQYF. CDR3 DNA: TGTGCCAGCAGCAAGAGGGGTAGCGGGGGGGCTCACGAGCAGTACTTC.

This clone was found once. This rearrangement joins TRBV7-2 to TRBJ2-7; 8 bases are a match to TRBD2. V trimming: 2 bases; J trimming: 3 bases; junction bases outside the gene matches: 6. The CDR3 has 15 amino acids. CDR1 and CDR2 (germline): SGHTA, FQGNSA. The CDR3 region has the DNA TGTGCCAGCAGCTTAAGAGCGGGAGACTTCTACGAGCAGTACTTC. Its protein product is CASSLRAGDFYEQYF.